This TCR beta chain comes out of a study of shared clonotypes between healthy human individuals. Regarding the study as a whole: Non-shared clonotypes were found to have lower generation probabilities than the clonotypes that were shared by all four of the sorted-subset donors. Relative to memory subsets, naive subsets generally showed larger estimated richness.

V was clipped by 6 bases and J by 0 bases, with 9 bases between them. CDR3 size: 14 residues. Germline V CDR1 and CDR2: MNHEY, SVGAGI. TCRdb keeps only in-frame clones here, not all; method: immunoSEQ multiplex PCR. Among millions of clones listed, approximately 93% were seen once. A single count supports this clone. What it binds is not known. There were only Caucasian adults among the donors, and all lived in Nashville, Tennessee. The receptor was isolated from a man aged 18 to 29 in good health. Some clones in this sample may be carry-over from other donors' samples. This chain links TRBV6-5 with TRBJ1-5; D possibly corresponds to TRBD1 (5 bases). Sequenced material: naive CD4+ T cells from PBMCs. Sample subset: CD45RA+ positively selected. CDR3 protein: CASSRDPSNQPQHF. The DNA for the CDR3 is TGTGCCAGCAGCAGGGACCCTAGCAATCAGCCCCAGCATTTT.